This T cell receptor beta chain was observed in a study of cytomegalovirus exposure and HLA in healthy donors. Germline loops: CDR1 SGHTA, CDR2 FQGNSA. The CDR3 consists of 19 residues. V was pared by 8 bases and J by 1 base, with 18 bases of the junction left unmatched. Study-level points and caveats: Within the approximately 110 validation repertoires, first-cohort TCR clusters tended to co-occur, according to a later analysis. In vitro, a few CMV-associated chains proved specific for CMV antigens.

The study drew the donors from its roughly 120-subject validation cohort, separate from the roughly 700-subject first cohort. Sequencing used immunoSEQ multiplex PCR; TCRdb keeps in-frame clones, though not all of them. This sample has 100,000 to 150,000 clones, with 88% found just once. As to this clone: Its antigen remains unknown.

The receptor comes from a man between 25 and 39 years old in good health and CMV-seronegative. The V call is TRBV7-2, the J call TRBJ2-2; 8 bases line up with TRBD1. Sequences were obtained from PBMCs. Here the CDR3 reads CASRLTSLFGTGNTGELFF. The CDR3 DNA is TGTGCCAGCCGCCTGACTTCTCTTTTCGGGACAGGGAACACCGGGGAGCTGTTTTTT.